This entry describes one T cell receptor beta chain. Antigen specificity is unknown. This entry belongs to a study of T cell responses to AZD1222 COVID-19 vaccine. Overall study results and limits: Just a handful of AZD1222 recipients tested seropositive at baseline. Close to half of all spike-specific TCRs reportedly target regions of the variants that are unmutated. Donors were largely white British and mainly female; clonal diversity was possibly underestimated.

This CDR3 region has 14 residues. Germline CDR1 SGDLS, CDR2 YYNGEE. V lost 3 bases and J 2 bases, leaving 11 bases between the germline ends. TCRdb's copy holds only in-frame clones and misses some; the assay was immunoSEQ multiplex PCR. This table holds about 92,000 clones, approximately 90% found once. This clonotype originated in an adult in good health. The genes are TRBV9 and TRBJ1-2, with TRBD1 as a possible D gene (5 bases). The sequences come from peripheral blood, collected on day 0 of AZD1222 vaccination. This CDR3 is CASSDPGKNYGYTF. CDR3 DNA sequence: TGTGCCAGCAGCGACCCAGGGAAGAACTATGGCTACACCTTC.